This T cell receptor (beta chain) originates from a study of blood T cell repertoires in COVID-19. Using immunoSEQ multiplex PCR, the repertoire was profiled, and TCRdb retains in-frame clones only, with some absent. The profile covers about 140,000 clones, with roughly 81% appearing a single time and roughly 9% taken by the ten largest. Source material: peripheral blood. The TCR comes from a woman between 50 and 59 years old with active or convalescent COVID-19.

The CDR3 DNA is TGTGCCAGCAGCCCGGGGGCAGGGGGCGGATATGACTATGGCTACACCTTC. Amino acids: CASSPGAGGGYDYGYTF. The V and J genes are TRBV7-2 and TRBJ1-2; TRBD1 aligns across 8 bases. V lost 5 bases and J lost 3; bases outside the gene matches: 14. The CDR3 contains 17 residues. Germline assignment: CDR1 SGHTA and CDR2 FQGNSA.